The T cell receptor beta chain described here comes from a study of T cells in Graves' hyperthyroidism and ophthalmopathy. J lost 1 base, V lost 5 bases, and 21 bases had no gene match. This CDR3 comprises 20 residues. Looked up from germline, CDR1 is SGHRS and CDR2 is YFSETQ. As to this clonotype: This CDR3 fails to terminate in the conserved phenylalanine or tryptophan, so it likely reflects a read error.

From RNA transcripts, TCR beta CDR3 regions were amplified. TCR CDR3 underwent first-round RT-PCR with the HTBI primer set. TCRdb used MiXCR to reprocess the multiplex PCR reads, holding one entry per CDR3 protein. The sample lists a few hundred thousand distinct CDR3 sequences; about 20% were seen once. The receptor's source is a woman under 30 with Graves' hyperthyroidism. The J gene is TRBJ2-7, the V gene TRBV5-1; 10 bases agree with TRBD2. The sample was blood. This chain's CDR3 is CASRTGTSEGRNRISYEQYY. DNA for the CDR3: TGCGCCAGCAGGACCGGGACTAGCGAGGGCCGGAACCGAATTTCCTACGAGCAGTACTAC.